The clone carrying this TCR beta chain was seen many times. Its specificity is not known. The sample originates from a study of molecular identifiers for immune sequencing clone quantification. Study at large: Replicate experiments took RNA from roughly 18,000 or 92,000 naive CD8 cells, divided it five ways and sequenced four. The study, taken as a whole, reports: Spiked Jurkat TCR RNA equivalent to one cell reportedly surfaced among roughly 1 million naive cells. Barcodes shared by identical TCR molecules could lead to underestimated sizes of highly expanded clones.

Germline V gene lookup returns CDR1 SEHNR and CDR2 FQNEAQ (reference sequence). The germline V and J ends were trimmed by 7 bases and 4 bases, with 13 bases remaining between them. The CDR3 loop spans 13 amino acids. Sorted cells numbering about 20,000 to 1,000,000, with 10%, 30% or 50% RNA, yielded the naive CD8 libraries. In TCRdb, the PCR reads were re-called with MiXCR into one record per CDR3 protein. The sample includes about 40,000 distinct CDR3 sequences, approximately 22% of them seen just once. V gene TRBV7-9 combines with J gene TRBJ1-1, with D uncertain. The sample consisted of naive CD8+ T cells from blood, with Jurkat cell RNA spiked in. Subset reported: FACS-sorted CD8+CD4-CCR7+CD45RA+ naive T cells. This TCR came from a human donor in good health. Some libraries in this study had Jurkat cell RNA spiked in. CDR3 loop: CASTPRPGTEAFF. In DNA, the CDR3 is TGTGCCAGCACCCCGAGGCCGGGCACTGAAGCTTTCTTT.